In this sample, the clone carrying this T cell receptor beta chain turned up a few times. What it binds is unknown. The data stem from a study of immune heterogeneity within non-small cell lung tumors. Study-wide results and caveats: A moderate but significant correlation was observed between local T-cell clonality and local tumor mutational burden (R 0.3 to 0.35).

It was with 32 V and 13 J primers that multiplex PCR amplified TCR beta CDR3. TCRdb re-called the multiplex PCR reads with MiXCR, one entry per CDR3 protein. Counted here are around 15,000 distinct CDR3 sequences, less than 35% occurring once; the ten biggest clones make up 3.5% to 5%. The CDR3 totals 14 residues. The V gene's germline CDR1 is DFQATT and CDR2 SNEGSKA (reference sequence). V lost 1 base and J 1 base, leaving 10 bases between the germline ends. As template, the study used bulk tumor genomic DNA at approximately 610 ng per sample. During surgery, several far-apart biopsies were obtained from every primary tumor. Curative surgery was undertaken by patients, who had untreated, newly diagnosed non-small cell lung cancer.

The sample taken for sequencing was lung tumor tissue. The TCR sequence derives from a middle-aged man with non-small cell lung cancer. The V call is TRBV20-1, the J call TRBJ1-1; no clear D gene. The DNA for the CDR3 is TGCAGTGCTAGAGCCTTAACAGAGAACACTGAAGCTTTCTTT. This gives the protein CSARALTENTEAFF.